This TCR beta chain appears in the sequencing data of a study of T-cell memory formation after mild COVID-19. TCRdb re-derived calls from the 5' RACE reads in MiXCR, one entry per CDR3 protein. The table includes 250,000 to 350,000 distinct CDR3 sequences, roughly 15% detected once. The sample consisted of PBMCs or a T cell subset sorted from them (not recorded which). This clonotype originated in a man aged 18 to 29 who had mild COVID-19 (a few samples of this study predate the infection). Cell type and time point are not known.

CDR3: CASSLASGGASFEQFF. The CDR3 region has the DNA TGTGCCAGCAGCTTAGCGAGCGGGGGGGCCAGTTTTGAGCAGTTCTTC. The chain is built from TRBV7-6 and TRBJ2-1, with 10 bases matching TRBD2. The CDR3 length is 16 residues. Germline-derived CDR1 and CDR2 are SGHVS and FNYEAQ. After removal of 0 bases from V and 9 bases from J, the junction contained 8 bases not matched to a gene.